The clone carrying this T cell receptor beta chain was observed a few times. No antigen is known for it. The assay used deep level. The repertoire was sequenced with immunoSEQ multiplex PCR; TCRdb's copy has only in-frame clones and lacks some. The repertoire has roughly 2,500,000 clones, over 85% of them found once; the top ten carry approximately 0.37%. The source of the sample is a study of shared clonotypes between healthy human individuals. Study information: The study used three CD4 naive, three CD4 memory, two CD8 naive and one CD8 memory plate per donor. Findings of the study overall: Among the subsets, naive ones generally showed larger estimated richness than memory ones.

V was pared by 2 bases and J by 3 bases, with 17 bases between. Looked up from germline, CDR1 is SEHNR and CDR2 is FQNEAQ (reference sequence). There are 16 residues in the CDR3. Material: naive CD4+ T cells from PBMCs. Subset in this sample: CD45RA+ positively selected. The chain links TRBV7-9 to TRBJ2-7; D may be TRBD2 (6 bases). The sequence was collected from a man between 18 and 35 years old in good health. Some clones in this sample may be carry-over from other donors' samples. The CDR3 DNA reads TGTGCCAGCAGCTTACCGGCTAATAGCGGAAACTACGAGCAGTACTTC. Protein: CASSLPANSGNYEQYF.